A single sample is the source of the 24 T cell receptor beta chains below, sequenced in a study of shared clonotypes between healthy human individuals. Measured with immunoSEQ multiplex PCR; TCRdb has only the in-frame clones, and not every one. The sample gives roughly 2 million clones, roughly 94% of which show up once; approximately 0.13% is in the top ten. The sequenced sample was naive CD4+ T cells sorted from blood. As for subset: CD45RA+ positively selected. Receptors originate from a man aged 18 to 35 in good health.

The count of this clone is one. The chain uses TRBV7-8 and TRBJ2-3, with 7 bases identical to TRBD1. The CDR3 is made up of 15 amino acids. The germline V gene encodes CDR1 SGHVS and CDR2 FQNEAQ. The J segment lost 3 bases and the V segment lost 3 bases, leaving 6 bases of the junction unmatched. This CDR3 reads CASSFSQGKTDTQYF. In nucleotides, the CDR3 is TGTGCCAGCAGCTTCTCACAGGGGAAAACAGATACGCAGTATTTT. The full variable domain, its missing parts supplied by reference TRBV7-8 and TRBJ2-3, is GAGVSQSPRYKVAKRGQDVALRCDPISGHVSLFWYQQALGQGPEFLTYFQNEAQLDKSGLPSDRFFAERPEGSVSTLKIQRTQQEDSAVYLCASSFSQGKTDTQYFGPGTRLTVL.

The V gene is TRBV5-5, the J gene TRBJ2-7, with 8 bases fitting TRBD1. Germline-derived CDR1 and CDR2 are SGHKS and YYEKEE (reference sequence). Germline trimming cut 2 bases from V and 0 bases from J; bases unmatched to any gene: 4. The CDR3 covers 15 residues. Here the CDR3 DNA reads TGTGCCAGCAGCTTAGGGACAGGCTTCTCCTACGAGCAGTACTTC. Protein sequence: CASSLGTGFSYEQYF.

This chain connects TRBV19 to TRBJ1-1, with TRBD1 as a possible D gene (5 bases). V gave up 4 bases and J gave up 1 base, with 7 bases separating them. CDR1 is LNHDA, CDR2 SQIVND, per germline (reference sequence). CDR3 length equals 13 residues. CDR3 DNA: TGTGCCAGTAGTAGAGGACAGAACACTGAAGCTTTCTTT. This sequence encodes CASSRGQNTEAFF.

V gene TRBV2 combines with J gene TRBJ1-4; D unclear. Trimming cost V 4 bases and J 2 bases, with 11 bases left between them. The germline CDR1 and CDR2 sequences are SNHLY and FYNNEI. This CDR3 has 15 residues. DNA of the CDR3: TGTGCCAGCAGTGGAGCTGGAGCTACTAATGAAAAACTGTTTTTT. Translation: CASSGAGATNEKLFF.

CDR3 sequence: CASSSLTSRETQYF. In nucleotides, the CDR3 is TGCGCCAGCAGCTCTCTCACTAGCCGAGAGACCCAGTACTTC. The chain links TRBV5-1 to TRBJ2-5, with D tentatively TRBD2 (6 bases). Trimming removed 3 bases at V and 4 bases at J, with 13 bases between. The germline V gene has CDR1 SGHRS and CDR2 YFSETQ. The CDR3 extends over 14 amino acids.

The gene calls are TRBV10-1 and TRBJ2-1; 12 bases are a match to TRBD2. This CDR3 comprises 15 residues. Germline assignment: CDR1 WNHNN and CDR2 SYGVQD (reference sequence). V trimming: 4 bases; J trimming: 6 bases; junction bases outside the gene matches: 4. CDR3 sequence reads: CASSVGLAGSNEQFF. In DNA form, the CDR3 reads TGCGCCAGCAGTGTCGGACTAGCGGGGTCCAATGAGCAGTTCTTC.

This clone showed up just once. The chain couples TRBV6-5 to TRBJ1-4; D ambiguous. Trimming pared 2 bases from V and 5 bases from J, leaving 12 bases between. The V gene's germline CDR1 is MNHEY and CDR2 SVGAGI. The CDR3 consists of 15 residues. The CDR3 region is CASSYGKSQNEKLFF. The CDR3 DNA reads TGTGCCAGCAGTTACGGGAAATCCCAAAATGAAAAACTGTTTTTT.

CDR3 loop: CASSREIGGAADTQYF. CDR3 DNA sequence: TGCGCCAGCAGCCGTGAAATTGGCGGGGCGGCAGATACGCAGTATTTT. V and J are TRBV5-1 and TRBJ2-3; the D gene is possibly TRBD2 (6 bases). The V end was cut by 4 bases, the J end by 4 bases, with 19 bases between. This CDR3 is built from 16 residues. Germline-derived CDR1 and CDR2 are SGHRS and YFSETQ.

The rearrangement joins TRBV28 to TRBJ2-7; possibly TRBD2 for D (7 bases). Germline V gives CDR1 MDHEN, CDR2 SYDVKM. Trimming shortened V by 10 bases and J by 2 bases, and 18 bases separated the two germline ends. The CDR3 length is 14 residues. The CDR3 spells CATKGGGITYEQYF. The CDR3 DNA reads TGTGCCACGAAAGGGGGGGGAATTACCTACGAGCAGTACTTC.

V and J are TRBV7-8 and TRBJ1-5; D call uncertain. Per germline, CDR1 SGHVS and CDR2 FQNEAQ. The V end was cut by 2 bases, the J end by 7 bases, with 6 bases between. The CDR3 sequence is 12 residues long. CDR3 sequence: CASSLYDQPQHF. The CDR3 DNA reads as TGTGCCAGCAGCTTATACGACCAGCCCCAGCATTTT. Looking up the rest from reference TRBV7-8 and TRBJ1-5 gives the full variable domain: GAGVSQSPRYKVAKRGQDVALRCDPISGHVSLFWYQQALGQGPEFLTYFQNEAQLDKSGLPSDRFFAERPEGSVSTLKIQRTQQEDSAVYLCASSLYDQPQHFGDGTRLSIL.

The chain has TRBV4-1 and TRBJ2-4, with 10 bases matching TRBD2. Per the germline V gene, CDR1 is MGHRA and CDR2 is YSYEKL. V dropped 3 bases and J dropped 0; count of bases not matched to a gene: 8. The CDR3 totals 18 residues. CDR3 protein: CASSHSGGDLLAKNIQYF. As DNA, the CDR3 is TGCGCCAGCAGCCACAGCGGGGGGGACCTTCTAGCCAAAAACATTCAGTACTTC.

The chain links TRBV30 to TRBJ2-3, with TRBD1 matching over 9 bases. The CDR3 has 12 amino acids. Germline assignment: CDR1 GTSNPN and CDR2 SVGIG (reference sequence). Germline trimming cut 4 bases from V and 6 bases from J; bases unmatched to any gene: 2. The DNA for the CDR3 is TGTGCCTGGAACACAGGGGGCGATACGCAGTATTTT. It specifies CAWNTGGDTQYF.

As to this clone: The same CDR3 arises from other DNA sequences in this sample as well. This chain connects TRBV10-3 to TRBJ1-2; 9 bases fit TRBD1. CDR1 ENHRY and CDR2 SYGVKD come from the germline V gene. The V segment lost 2 bases and the J segment 6 bases; nucleotides outside the gene matches: 4. The CDR3 loop spans 14 amino acids. This CDR3 reads CAISERDRVNGYTF. The CDR3 DNA sequence: TGTGCCATCAGTGAGCGGGACAGGGTAAATGGCTACACCTTC.

The rearrangement uses TRBV5-1 and TRBJ1-6, with D perhaps matching TRBD1 (6 bases). This CDR3 spans 14 amino acids. The V end lost 1 base, the J end lost 9 bases, and 11 bases lay between the germline ends. Germline loops: CDR1 SGHRS, CDR2 YFSETQ. CDR3 sequence (DNA): TGCGCCAGCAGCTTGACAGGGAGTAGTTCACCCCTCCACTTT. Amino acids: CASSLTGSSSPLHF.

This clone was seen just once. J is TRBJ1-5 and V is TRBV30; D remains unclear. Germline loops: CDR1 GTSNPN, CDR2 SVGIG (reference sequence). The CDR3 is 12 residues long. With 3 bases removed from V and 9 bases from J, the gap between germline ends came to 12 bases. This CDR3 is CAWRAEKRPQHF. Here the CDR3 DNA reads TGTGCCTGGAGGGCCGAGAAACGGCCCCAGCATTTT.

The rearrangement joins TRBV30 to TRBJ1-5; D perhaps matches TRBD1 (5 bases). The germline V and J ends were trimmed by 2 bases and 3 bases, with 14 bases remaining between them. There are 15 residues in the CDR3. Germline-derived CDR1 and CDR2 are GTSNPN and SVGIG (reference sequence). CDR3 in amino acids: CAWSPRGGYNQPQHF. In DNA form, the CDR3 reads TGTGCCTGGAGTCCCCGGGGGGGATACAATCAGCCCCAGCATTTT.

The rearrangement joins TRBV25-1 to TRBJ1-2, with 9 nucleotides matching TRBD1. This CDR3 has 14 amino acids. J was trimmed by 7 bases and V by 5 bases; bases with no gene match: 8. Germline CDR1 is MGHDK and CDR2 is SYGVNS. Here the CDR3 reads CASSNLQGARGYTF. CDR3 sequence (DNA): TGTGCCAGCAGTAACCTACAGGGGGCGCGTGGCTACACCTTC.

The CDR3 sequence: CASSFPGQGVAGELFF. DNA of the CDR3: TGTGCCAGCAGCTTCCCAGGACAGGGGGTAGCCGGGGAGCTGTTTTTT. The rearrangement joins TRBV5-4 to TRBJ2-2; 10 positions agree with TRBD1. Germline CDR1 is SGHNT and CDR2 is YYREEE (reference sequence). J was trimmed by 6 bases and V by 2 bases; bases with no gene match: 7. This CDR3 is 16 amino acids long.

This clone was recorded only once. The chain links TRBV5-1 to TRBJ1-2; D gene ambiguous. The CDR3 is 14 residues long. V lost 2 bases and J lost 4, with 12 bases in between. Germline CDR1 and CDR2: SGHRS and YFSETQ. The CDR3 spells CASSFGELGYGYTF. CDR3 nucleotides: TGCGCCAGCAGCTTTGGGGAGTTGGGCTATGGCTACACCTTC.

This clone was seen only once. The chain uses TRBV7-8 and TRBJ1-2; D call uncertain. V gave up 0 bases and J gave up 0 bases, with 11 bases separating them. This CDR3 spans 16 amino acids. Germline CDR1 reads SGHVS; CDR2 reads FQNEAQ. CDR3 sequence: CASSLAPPGANYGYTF. Here the CDR3 DNA reads TGTGCCAGCAGCTTAGCCCCGCCGGGAGCTAACTATGGCTACACCTTC. Full variable domain (missing parts from reference TRBV7-8 and TRBJ1-2): GAGVSQSPRYKVAKRGQDVALRCDPISGHVSLFWYQQALGQGPEFLTYFQNEAQLDKSGLPSDRFFAERPEGSVSTLKIQRTQQEDSAVYLCASSLAPPGANYGYTFGSGTRLTVV.

V and J are TRBV9 and TRBJ1-4, with D perhaps matching TRBD1 (6 bases). The length of the CDR3 is 15 residues. Trimming took 0 bases from V and 8 from J, leaving 14 bases between them. Germline CDR1 and CDR2: SGDLS and YYNGEE. The CDR3 is CASSVGQVVGEKLFF. In nucleotides, the CDR3 is TGTGCCAGCAGCGTAGGACAGGTGGTTGGAGAAAAACTGTTTTTT.

The chain links TRBV5-6 to TRBJ2-3; D unclear. Germline V gene sequence: CDR1 SGHDT, CDR2 YYEEEE. The CDR3 contains 14 residues. The germline V and J ends were trimmed by 4 bases and 3 bases, with 12 bases remaining between them. For the CDR3, the DNA is TGTGCCAGCAGCCCGACGTTGGGAACAGATACGCAGTATTTT. It codes for CASSPTLGTDTQYF.

The sample holds one count of this clone. This sequence joins TRBV5-6 and TRBJ1-2; TRBD1 matches at 8 bases. Germline V CDR1 and CDR2: SGHDT, YYEEEE. The CDR3 runs to 14 residues. V lost 4 bases, J lost 4 bases, and 6 bases stayed unmatched. The CDR3 loop is CASSPTGGTYGYTF. Here the CDR3 DNA reads TGTGCCAGCAGCCCTACAGGGGGTACCTATGGCTACACCTTC.

The V and J genes are TRBV10-3 and TRBJ1-5; no clear D. Between the trimmed V and J ends, which lost 0 bases and 0 bases, there was a span of 9 bases. Germline loops: CDR1 ENHRY, CDR2 SYGVKD. The CDR3 consists of 16 residues. The CDR3 here is CAISESTGYSNQPQHF. In DNA form, the CDR3 reads TGTGCCATCAGTGAGTCTACGGGCTATAGCAATCAGCCCCAGCATTTT.